One sample yielded the 2 T cell receptor beta chains listed below, sequenced in a study of OX40 agonist ivuxolimab in advanced cancers. Sequenced by immunoSEQ multiplex PCR; TCRdb stores in-frame clones only, minus some. The table has 65,000 to 100,000 clones, approximately 86% seen once. Source: CD4+ or CD8+ T cells sorted from blood, taken in a trial of the OX40 agonist ivuxolimab. The receptor source for this set is an adult with an advanced solid tumor such as melanoma, head and neck, liver or kidney cancer.

The chain recombines TRBV6-1 with TRBJ2-3; D not resolved. V lost 6 bases to trimming and J lost 2 bases, with 6 bases between them. Germline CDR1 is MNHNS and CDR2 is SASEGT. This CDR3 comprises 12 residues. The CDR3 loop reads CASRPYTDTQYF. The CDR3 DNA follows: TGTGCCAGCAGACCCTACACAGATACGCAGTATTTT.

V is TRBV7-9 and J is TRBJ2-7, with 8 bases aligning to TRBD2. V shed 5 bases and J 6 bases; nucleotides not matched to a gene: 6. This CDR3 has 13 amino acids. In germline, CDR1 is SEHNR, CDR2 FQNEAQ (reference sequence). The CDR3 loop is CASSPSGSGEQYF. In DNA, the CDR3 is TGTGCCAGCAGCCCCAGCGGGAGTGGCGAGCAGTACTTC.